One and the same sample provided the 13 T cell receptor beta chains below, sequenced in a study of glioma-infiltrating T cells listed by TCRdb under 2016. The instrument was an Illumina MiSeq. TCR alpha and beta CDR3 regions were amplified with the iRepertoire nested amplicon-rescue multiplex PCR (arm-PCR) platform from RNA. TCRdb ran its own pipeline on the public reads, namely fastp trimming at Q25 and MiXCR clone calling, and kept in-frame beta chains. Rows with one shared CDR3 protein collapse into an entry with the most common genes and DNA. For this sample there are roughly 200,000 distinct CDR3 sequences; around 42% appear just once. Under 6.5% of the sample is taken by the ten largest. Sequenced sample: glioma tissue, nonneoplastic brain tissue, or PBMCs (not recorded which). The source of these receptors is a human donor with low-grade glioma or glioblastoma, undergoing nonglioma brain surgery, or in good health (not recorded which).

Remarks on this clonotype: This clone may be a read error of a much larger clone one base away. The rearrangement links TRBV28 to TRBJ2-1; D may match TRBD1 or TRBD2 (5 bases each). The CDR3 covers 15 residues. Trimming took off 4 bases at V and 9 bases at J, with 19 bases between the two ends. The germline CDR1 and CDR2 sequences are MDHEN and SYDVKM. The CDR3 reads CASSYGTNNTIEQFF. In DNA, the CDR3 is TGTGCCAGCAGTTACGGGACCAACAACACGATTGAGCAGTTCTTC.

This clonotype appeared many times. The chain employs TRBV7-9 and TRBJ2-7, with 9 bases fitting TRBD1. The V gene's germline CDR1 is SEHNR and CDR2 FQNEAQ (reference sequence). V lost 1 base to trimming and J lost 5 bases; unmatched junction nucleotides: 6. This CDR3 is 15 amino acids long. The CDR3 loop reads CASSLGGTGMNEQYF. The CDR3 DNA follows: TGTGCCAGCAGCTTAGGAGGGACAGGGATGAACGAGCAGTACTTC.

The chain joins TRBV20-1 to TRBJ2-5, with D unresolved. The CDR3 extends over 15 amino acids. CDR1 is DFQATT, CDR2 SNEGSKA, per germline (reference sequence). V dropped 5 bases and J dropped 1 base, with 17 bases sitting between them. CDR3 coding DNA: TGCAGTGCTCACTCTCGGGTGGCGCCCCAAGAGACCCAGTACTTC. Translation gives CSAHSRVAPQETQYF.

As for this clonotype: At one boundary the junction diverges from the germline segment, which might be a read error. V usage is TRBV2 and J usage is TRBJ2-3, with D maybe TRBD2 (5 bases). The CDR3 extends over 14 amino acids. Germline CDR1 and CDR2: SNHLY and FYNNEI. The CDR3 sequence: CASRFGLFSDTRYF. CDR3 nucleotides: TGTGCCAGCAGGTTTGGACTTTTCTCAGATACGCGGTATTTT.

Concerning this clonotype: Given a much more abundant clone one base away, this may be a read error. This sequence joins TRBV29-1 and TRBJ2-1; D may be TRBD1 (6 bases). The length of the CDR3 is 12 residues. The V gene's germline CDR1 is SQVTM and CDR2 ANQGSEA. With 8 bases removed from V and 8 bases from J, the gap between germline ends came to 16 bases. CDR3 sequence reads: CSSAQGSDEQFF. DNA for the CDR3: TGCAGCTCCGCGCAGGGGTCGGATGAGCAGTTCTTC.

A remark on this clonotype: It may be a read error: a sequence one base away is much more abundant. The rearrangement joins TRBV2 to TRBJ2-3; 10 bases fit TRBD2. The CDR3 is 13 residues long. In germline, CDR1 is SNHLY, CDR2 FYNNEI. The trim removed 8 bases at V and 6 bases at J, leaving 5 bases unmatched. The CDR3 DNA is TGTGCCAGCCTGCTAGCGGGAGCGGATACGCAGTATTTT. Translating it yields CASLLAGADTQYF.

Note on this clonotype: This may arise from a read error, as a much more abundant clone is one base away. V and J are TRBV7-9 and TRBJ2-7; D might be TRBD2 (5 bases). CDR1 and CDR2 (germline): SEHNR, FQNEAQ (reference sequence). Trimming left V 1 base short and J 5 bases short, with 18 bases between. The CDR3 sequence is 16 residues long. The CDR3 reads CASSLDSALAGDEQYF. DNA for the CDR3: TGTGCCAGCAGCTTAGATAGCGCGTTAGCAGGCGACGAGCAGTACTTC. The whole variable domain, remainder taken from reference TRBV7-9 and TRBJ2-7, is DTGVSQNPRHKITKRGQNVTFRCDPISEHNRLYWYRQTLGQGPEFLTYFQNEAQLEKSRLLSDRFSAERPKGSFSTLEIQRTEQGDSAMYLCASSLDSALAGDEQYFGPGTRLTVT.

The rearrangement uses TRBV29-1 and TRBJ2-3; D is perhaps TRBD2 (5 bases). Germline V lookup: CDR1 SQVTM, CDR2 ANQGSEA. This CDR3 region has 13 residues. Between the trimmed V and J ends, which lost 6 bases and 4 bases, there was a span of 14 bases. CDR3 sequence: CSVATSDADTQYF. CDR3 DNA: TGCAGCGTGGCCACTAGTGACGCAGATACGCAGTATTTT.

CDR3 in amino acids: CASSLSLNGELFF. The CDR3 coding sequence is TGCGCCAGCAGCTTGAGTCTTAACGGGGAGCTGTTTTTT. The chain employs TRBV5-1 and TRBJ2-2; no firm D call. The V gene lost 1 base and the J gene lost 7 bases, with 8 bases spanning the gap. In germline, CDR1 is SGHRS, CDR2 YFSETQ. The CDR3 sequence is 13 residues long.

The chain uses TRBV28 and TRBJ1-2; TRBD1 agrees at 7 bases. The trim removed 6 bases at V and 8 bases at J, leaving 9 bases unmatched. This CDR3 is built from 13 residues. CDR1 is MDHEN and CDR2 is SYDVKM in the germline V gene. CDR3 region: CASSLGTGEGYTF. For the CDR3, the DNA is TGTGCCAGCAGCTTAGGAACAGGGGAAGGCTACACCTTC.

The chain combines TRBV2 with TRBJ1-1; D unclear. The CDR3 has 13 amino acids. In germline, CDR1 is SNHLY, CDR2 FYNNEI. V was shortened by 7 bases and J by 4 bases, with 13 bases between the two germline ends. The CDR3 loop reads CASNHKKGTEAFF. The CDR3 nucleotides read TGTGCCAGCAACCACAAAAAAGGCACTGAAGCTTTCTTT.

The chain links TRBV5-1 to TRBJ2-7, with D hard to call. Germline lookup yields CDR1 SGHRS and CDR2 YFSETQ. The V gene lost 2 bases and the J gene lost 0 bases, with 9 bases spanning the gap. This CDR3 spans 14 amino acids. This CDR3 is CASSLELSSYEQYF. The CDR3 bases are TGCGCCAGCAGCTTAGAGTTGAGCTCCTACGAGCAGTACTTC.

Regarding this clonotype: The junction departs from the called germline gene at one end, perhaps through a read error. The chain uses TRBV5-1 and TRBJ1-5; D is uncertain. There are 14 residues in the CDR3. CDR1 SGHRS and CDR2 YFSETQ come from the germline V gene. The CDR3 region is CDSSPDISNQPQHF. CDR3 nucleotides: TGCGACAGCAGCCCTGACATTAGCAATCAGCCCCAGCATTTT.